This passage covers 13 T cell receptor beta chains from one sample sequenced in a study of T cell responses to AZD1222 COVID-19 vaccine. Clones were sequenced by immunoSEQ multiplex PCR, and TCRdb holds only the in-frame ones, with some missing. The repertoire consists of 75,000 to 100,000 clones, with more than 80% occurring once and the leading ten covering approximately 12%. Source: peripheral blood, taken on day 0 of AZD1222 vaccination. These receptors were taken from an adult in good health.

The chain couples TRBV5-1 to TRBJ1-6; TRBD1 might be the D (5 bases). V lost 7 bases, J lost 7 bases, and 18 bases lay in between. Per the germline V gene, CDR1 is SGHRS and CDR2 is YFSETQ. The CDR3 loop spans 15 amino acids. The CDR3 loop reads CASSPQEAGNSPLHF. The CDR3 nucleotides are TGCGCCAGCTCCCCACAGGAGGCGGGAAATTCACCCCTCCACTTT. Full variable domain (missing parts from reference TRBV5-1 and TRBJ1-6): KAGVTQTPRYLIKTRGQQVTLSCSPISGHRSVSWYQQTPGQGLQFLFEYFSETQRNKGNFPGRFSGRQFSNSRSEMNVSTLELGDSALYLCASSPQEAGNSPLHFGNGTRLTVT.

The chain links TRBV6-6 to TRBJ1-5; a weak D match, TRBD1 (5 bases). The V end was cut by 8 bases, the J end by 1 base, with 15 bases between. The CDR3 loop spans 15 amino acids. Per germline, CDR1 MNHNY and CDR2 SVGAGI (reference sequence). The chain's CDR3 is CASGSTGESNQPQHF. DNA of the CDR3: TGTGCCAGCGGATCAACAGGAGAAAGCAATCAGCCCCAGCATTTT.

This chain links TRBV6-5 with TRBJ2-7; D remains ambiguous. This CDR3 region has 13 residues. Germline V gives CDR1 MNHEY, CDR2 SVGAGI. Trimming took 0 bases from V and 3 from J, leaving 6 bases between them. DNA for the CDR3: TGTGCCAGCAGTTACTCTAAGCTCTACGAGCAGTACTTC. Its translation: CASSYSKLYEQYF.

The chain is built from TRBV27 and TRBJ2-7; possibly TRBD2 for D (5 bases). V lost 5 bases and J 6 bases, leaving 20 bases between the germline ends. The CDR3 has 15 amino acids. Germline V gene data show CDR1 as MNHEY and CDR2 as SMNVEV (reference sequence). DNA of the CDR3: TGTGCCAGCAGTCCGGACTCCTCCTTCCTGGGCGAGCAGTACTTC. Translating gives CASSPDSSFLGEQYF.

The chain joins TRBV6-2 or TRBV6-3 to TRBJ1-1; no firm D call. CDR3 length: 14 amino acids. Germline values: CDR1 MNHEY, CDR2 SVGEGT. Between the trimmed V and J ends, which lost 6 bases and 1 base, there was a span of 12 bases. The CDR3 DNA reads TGTGCCAGCAGCCGGACCGCTGAGAACACTGAAGCTTTCTTT. Encoded protein: CASSRTAENTEAFF.

The chain carries TRBV3-1 (or the pseudogene TRBV3-2) and TRBJ1-2; 7 bases match TRBD1. Germline values: CDR1 LGHDT, CDR2 YNNKEL (reference sequence). The CDR3 consists of 15 residues. Losses at the gene ends were 5 bases for V and 7 bases for J; bases not matched to a gene: 13. This chain's CDR3 is CASSYSPTGFGGYTF. In DNA, the CDR3 is TGTGCCAGCAGCTACTCCCCGACAGGGTTTGGTGGCTACACCTTC.

The chain recombines TRBV11-2 with TRBJ1-6; 9 bases agree with TRBD1. With 4 bases clipped from V and 6 bases from J, the junction kept 7 bases outside the gene matches. This CDR3 has 16 amino acids. Germline V gene data show CDR1 as SGHAT and CDR2 as FQNNGV. The CDR3 sequence: CASSSRQGGGNSPLHF. Here the CDR3 DNA reads TGTGCCAGCAGCTCCCGACAGGGGGGAGGTAATTCACCCCTCCACTTT. Complete variable domain (other parts from reference TRBV11-2 and TRBJ1-6): EAGVAQSPRYKIIEKRQSVAFWCNPISGHATLYWYQQILGQGPKLLIQFQNNGVVDDSQLPKDRFSAERLKGVDSTLKIQPAKLEDSAVYLCASSSRQGGGNSPLHFGNGTRLTVT.

This clone was detected only once. This rearrangement joins TRBV5-4 to TRBJ2-2, with TRBD2 as a possible D gene (5 bases). The germline gives CDR1 SGHNT, CDR2 YYREEE (reference sequence). The CDR3 extends over 14 amino acids. The V gene lost 1 base and the J gene lost 7 bases, with 11 bases spanning the gap. The chain's CDR3 is CASSLYSRGGELFF. The CDR3 nucleotides are TGTGCCAGCAGCTTGTACTCCCGGGGCGGGGAGCTGTTTTTT.

This rearrangement joins TRBV11-3 to TRBJ2-1; 7 positions match TRBD2. Trimming at V came to 1 base and at J to 3 bases, leaving 3 bases not matched to a gene. This CDR3 has 15 amino acids. Germline CDR1 is SGHNT and CDR2 is YENEEA. The CDR3 spells CASSLGLAVYNEQFF. The CDR3, as DNA: TGTGCCAGCAGCTTAGGTCTAGCGGTCTACAATGAGCAGTTCTTC.

This clone was observed once. The V call is TRBV5-1, the J call TRBJ2-3; no reliable D call. V lost 0 bases to trimming and J lost 2 bases, with 10 bases between them. This CDR3 is 15 amino acids long. Germline V gives CDR1 SGHRS, CDR2 YFSETQ. The CDR3 DNA is TGCGCCAGCAGCTTGGGGTCGCTTTCCACAGATACGCAGTATTTT. It yields the protein CASSLGSLSTDTQYF.

The rearrangement uses TRBV7-9 and TRBJ2-1; D unclear. This CDR3 contains 10 residues. Trimming stripped 4 bases from V and 5 bases from J, with 0 bases between. Germline assignment: CDR1 SEHNR and CDR2 FQNEAQ (reference sequence). The DNA of the CDR3 is TGTGCCAGCAGCTACAATGAGCAGTTCTTC. Encoded protein: CASSYNEQFF.

This rearrangement joins TRBV15 to TRBJ1-1; 7 bases are a match to TRBD1. CDR1 and CDR2 (germline): LNHNV, YYDKDF (reference sequence). V shed 0 bases, J shed 4 bases, and the junction held 8 bases outside the gene matches. The CDR3 length is 16 residues. The CDR3 nucleotides are TGTGCCACCAGCAGAGATGTCCAGGGGGAAGGCACTGAAGCTTTCTTT. Encoded protein: CATSRDVQGEGTEAFF.

The chain has TRBV2 and TRBJ2-2; 7 nucleotides line up with TRBD1. The length of the CDR3 is 14 residues. The ends lost 6 bases at V and 7 bases at J; junction bases unmatched: 8. CDR1 and CDR2 (germline): SNHLY, FYNNEI. CDR3 sequence: CASSATGQDGELFF. CDR3 DNA sequence: TGTGCCAGCAGCGCGACAGGGCAGGACGGGGAGCTGTTTTTT. Based on the CDR3 plus reference TRBV2 and TRBJ2-2, the full variable domain is EPEVTQTPSHQVTQMGQEVILRCVPISNHLYFYWYRQILGQKVEFLVSFYNNEISEKSEIFDDQFSVERPDGSNFTLKIRSTKLEDSAMYFCASSATGQDGELFFGEGSRLTVL.